A selection of T cell receptor beta chains follows, all from one sample in a study of shared clonotypes between healthy human individuals. Profiling relied on immunoSEQ multiplex PCR, and the TCRdb table lists in-frame clones only, not all of them. The sample gives millions of clones, just over 90% of which show up once; around 0.4% is in the top ten. Sequencing input: naive CD4+ T cells from PBMCs. These TCRs come from a man between 18 and 29 years old in good health. Some clones in this sample may be carry-over from other donors' samples. The CDR3 runs from the conserved cysteine through the conserved F or W. D genes are given only for firm matches. Expanded clones are given a class, and other clones once, few, many or no size at all.

TRBD1	TRBJ2-2	TRBV5-4	NA	CASSLRTGGIGELFF	TGTGCCAGCAGCTTGAGGACAGGGGGCATCGGGGAGCTGTTTTTT
NA	TRBJ2-1	TRBV11-2	NA	CASSYQGLTYNEQFF	TGTGCCAGCAGCTACCAGGGGCTCACCTACAATGAGCAGTTCTTC
NA	TRBJ2-3	TRBV2	NA	CASNLISSTDTQYF	TGTGCCAGCAACCTTATATCTAGCACAGATACGCAGTATTTT
NA	TRBJ2-1	TRBV9	NA	CASSPRLGGDEQFF	TGTGCCAGCAGCCCCCGTTTAGGAGGGGATGAGCAGTTCTTC
TRBD1	TRBJ1-2	TRBV6-5	NA	CASSYSPGGGYTF	TGTGCCAGCAGTTACTCGCCAGGGGGAGGCTACACCTTC
NA	TRBJ1-1	TRBV27	NA	CASSFGRGANTEAFF	TGTGCCAGCAGTTTTGGTCGAGGGGCGAACACTGAAGCTTTCTTT
NA	TRBJ2-2	TRBV28	NA	CASLAGRVTGELFF	TGTGCCAGCCTGGCAGGGAGAGTCACCGGGGAGCTGTTTTTT
NA	TRBJ1-1	TRBV6-5	NA	CASSPTGIEAFF	TGTGCCAGCAGCCCCACCGGGATTGAAGCTTTCTTT
NA	TRBJ1-6	TRBV5-1	NA	CASSLEGNSPLHF	TGCGCCAGCAGCTTGGAAGGGAATTCACCCCTCCACTTT
NA	TRBJ1-2	TRBV18	NA	CASSRGKGAFGYTF	TGTGCCAGCTCCCGGGGGAAGGGTGCTTTTGGCTACACCTTC
NA	TRBJ2-4	TRBV28	NA	CASSLGGRIQYF	TGTGCCAGCAGTTTGGGGGGCCGCATTCAGTACTTC
TRBD1	TRBJ2-2	TRBV2	once	CASSEDRDTGELFF	TGTGCCAGCAGTGAGGACAGGGACACCGGGGAGCTGTTTTTT
NA	TRBJ2-2	TRBV2	NA	CASSRFTGELFF	TGTGCCAGCTCTAGGTTCACCGGGGAGCTGTTTTTT
TRBD2	TRBJ2-3	TRBV5-1	NA	CASSLNLAGTDTQYF	TGCGCCAGCAGCTTGAACCTAGCGGGAACAGATACGCAGTATTTT
NA	TRBJ2-3	TRBV5-1	NA	CASSTRPRTDTQYF	TGCGCCAGCAGCACACGACCCCGCACAGATACGCAGTATTTT
TRBD1	TRBJ2-7	TRBV6-5	NA	CASSDRGQGREQYF	TGTGCCAGCAGTGACCGGGGACAGGGCCGCGAGCAGTACTTC
NA	TRBJ2-4	TRBV29-1	NA	CSVEGLAKNIQYF	TGCAGCGTTGAAGGTCTAGCCAAAAACATTCAGTACTTC
NA	TRBJ1-1	TRBV6-6	NA	CASSSVEAFF	TGTGCCAGCAGTTCCGTGGAAGCTTTCTTT
TRBD2	TRBJ2-3	TRBV28	NA	CASSLGGSGADTQYF	TGTGCCAGCAGTTTGGGAGGCAGCGGGGCGGATACGCAGTATTTT
TRBD1	TRBJ1-5	TRBV28	NA	CASSLSGTGKNQPQHF	TGTGCCAGCAGTTTATCCGGGACAGGGAAAAATCAGCCCCAGCATTTT
NA	TRBJ1-2	TRBV4-1	once	CASSHDTGYGYTF	TGCGCCAGCAGCCACGATACAGGGTATGGCTACACCTTC
NA	TRBJ2-7	TRBV10-3	NA	CAISEGSGAYEQYF	TGTGCCATCAGTGAGGGTTCAGGGGCCTACGAGCAGTACTTC
NA	TRBJ2-5	TRBV4-1	NA	CASSRTVKETQYF	TGCGCCAGCAGCAGGACAGTGAAAGAGACCCAGTACTTC
NA	TRBJ2-5	TRBV10-2	NA	CASSEQLEIKTQYF	TGCGCCAGCAGTGAACAGCTGGAGATCAAGACCCAGTACTTC
NA	TRBJ1-2	TRBV28	NA	CASRATGQINYGYTF	TGTGCCAGCCGAGCAACGGGGCAGATTAACTATGGCTACACCTTC
NA	TRBJ2-7	TRBV7-9	NA	CASRASGRRYF	TGTGCCAGCCGCGCCTCGGGGCGGCGGTACTTC
TRBD1	TRBJ2-5	TRBV28	once	CASSPPRTGKETQYF	TGTGCCAGCAGCCCCCCCAGGACAGGCAAAGAGACCCAGTACTTC
NA	TRBJ1-5	TRBV19	NA	CASSRGGSNQPQHF	TGTGCCAGTAGTAGAGGGGGGAGCAATCAGCCCCAGCATTTT